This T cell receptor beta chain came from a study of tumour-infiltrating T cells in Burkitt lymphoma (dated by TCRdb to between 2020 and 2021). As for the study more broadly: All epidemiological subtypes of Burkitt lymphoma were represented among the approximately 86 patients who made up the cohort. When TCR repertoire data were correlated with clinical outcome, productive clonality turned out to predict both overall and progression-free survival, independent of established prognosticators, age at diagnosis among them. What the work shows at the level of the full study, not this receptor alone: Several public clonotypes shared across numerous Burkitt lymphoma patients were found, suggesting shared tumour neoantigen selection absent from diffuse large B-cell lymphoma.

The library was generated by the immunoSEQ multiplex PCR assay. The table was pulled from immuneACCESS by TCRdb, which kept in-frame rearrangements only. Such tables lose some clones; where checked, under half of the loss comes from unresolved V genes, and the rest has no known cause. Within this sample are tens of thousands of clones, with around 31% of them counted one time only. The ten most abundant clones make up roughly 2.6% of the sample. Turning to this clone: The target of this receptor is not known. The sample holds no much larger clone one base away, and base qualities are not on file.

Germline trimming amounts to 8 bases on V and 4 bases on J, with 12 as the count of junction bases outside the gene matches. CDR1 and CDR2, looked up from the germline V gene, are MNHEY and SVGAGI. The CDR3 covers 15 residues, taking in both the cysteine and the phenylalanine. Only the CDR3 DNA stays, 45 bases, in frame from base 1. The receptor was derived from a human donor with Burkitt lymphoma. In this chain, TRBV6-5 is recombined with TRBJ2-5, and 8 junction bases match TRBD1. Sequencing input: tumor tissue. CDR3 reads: CASAFSGGMGETQYF. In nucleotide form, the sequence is TGTGCCAGCGCTTTTTCAGGGGGCATGGGAGAGACCCAGTACTTC.